This entry features one TCR beta chain sequence. Antigen: not known. This table comes from immunoSEQ multiplex PCR, and its TCRdb copy is limited to in-frame clones, with some not included. This table holds about 90,000 clones, around 84% found once. The data derive from a study of T cell responses to AZD1222 COVID-19 vaccine. General study results and limits: Compared with day 0, the breadth and depth of the Spike-specific TCR repertoire rose significantly after two doses of AZD1222. In all cases, repertoires were sampled only after the peak T cell response. Among the donors, most were white British and more were female, and clonal diversity was possibly underestimated.

Losses at the gene ends were 0 bases for V and 5 bases for J; bases not matched to a gene: 8. Germline assignment: CDR1 MNHEY and CDR2 SVGEGT. CDR3 size: 17 residues. This clonotype was obtained from an adult who received the AZD1222 COVID-19 vaccine. This chain links TRBV6-2 or TRBV6-3 with TRBJ1-5, with 9 bases matching TRBD1. The sequences come from peripheral blood, collected 28 days after the second AZD1222 dose. The CDR3 nucleotides read TGTGCCAGCAGTTACTCAACAGGGGGCGGCCAGCATCAGCCCCAGCATTTT. It specifies CASSYSTGGGQHQPQHF.